This T cell receptor (beta chain) was retrieved from a study of blood T cell repertoires in COVID-19 (dated by TCRdb to about 2020). About the investigation overall: Collaborator samples came from the United States, Italy and Spain and covered acute and convalescent phases of COVID-19. The material from the prospective study consisted of cDNA or gDNA derived from T cells, B-cell-depleted T cells, or PBMCs. Subjects who had been exposed to COVID-19, were actively infected with it, or had recovered from it provided the deeply sampled blood TCRbeta repertoires that made up the dataset. The repertoires were released in a freely available public database intended as a resource for research on the immune response to SARS-CoV-2. The samples were drawn from the first 160 participants of the ongoing ImmuneRACE study and from under 1,500 subjects provided by 6 global collaborators. A de-identified subject ID, COVID-19 status, age in years and sex were almost always included in the sample metadata. HLA class I and class II types, where available, came from metadata supplied by the sample provider rather than from assay-based typing. What the research found in general, with its limitations: The amount of clinical and demographic metadata varied by source and participant and was provided uncurated.

This clone was counted a single time. The antigen this receptor binds is unknown. No much larger clone exists at a distance of one base, and base qualities are not known. The immunoSEQ Assay, a bias-controlled multiplex PCR, was used to amplify TCRbeta CDR3 regions from genomic DNA. Regarding the original processing steps: Within the assay, amplification of reference gene primers was used to estimate how many nucleated cells each sample contained. To quantify the absolute abundance of each unique TCRbeta CDR3 rearrangement, sequence reads were collapsed and filtered. For each sample, productive Simpson clonality was calculated as the square root of Simpson's diversity index across productive rearrangements. Not all clones reach the TCRdb copy of this immuneACCESS table, which keeps in-frame sequences only. Checked studies attribute under half of the gap to unresolved V genes and leave the rest unexplained. The DNA was the basis for D and trimming; V, J and clone size are from that table. Present in this sample are some 97,000 clones, roughly 87% of which were seen just once. Less than 8.5% of the sample is taken by the ten largest.

Each collaborating institution followed its own protocols to collect whole blood in K2EDTA tubes. For TCRbeta analysis, collaborator samples were shipped as frozen whole blood, as isolated PBMCs, or as DNA extracted from either sample type. Including the terminal cysteine and phenylalanine, the CDR3 comprises 17 residues. The retained sequence is limited to the CDR3, 51 bases, with the frame set at the first base. At the junction V is shortened by 2 bases and J by 4 bases; bases outside the gene matches: 11. CDR1 and CDR2, looked up from the germline V gene (reference sequence), are SEHNR and FQNEAQ.

The chain employs TRBV7-9 and TRBJ2-5; 9 of the junction bases match TRBD1. The origin of this receptor is a man aged 25 to 40 in a cohort sampled during active COVID-19. Material: peripheral blood. Here the CDR3 is given as CASSLLLRDRAPETQYF. The DNA sequence follows: TGTGCCAGCAGCTTACTGTTGCGGGACAGGGCTCCAGAGACCCAGTACTTC.